These T cell receptor beta chains were read from a single sample in a study of T cells after yellow fever vaccination. TCRdb analysed the 5' RACE reads with MiXCR anew, one entry per CDR3 protein. The sample includes about 220,000 distinct CDR3 sequences, about 3% of them seen just once. The sample consisted of CD4+ T cells sorted from PBMCs, taken 10 days after the yellow fever booster vaccination. The source of these receptors is a man aged 18 to 30 who received the YFV17D yellow fever vaccine. The CDR3 runs from the conserved cysteine through the conserved F or W. Fields, in order: V gene, clone size, J gene, D gene, CDR3 length, CDR3 protein, CDR3 DNA. The D gene is left open where the match is weak. Size is stated for part of the rows, as once, few or many counts, or as a class when the clone is expanded.

V: TRBV29-1; size: few; J: TRBJ2-1; D: NA; length: 14; CDR3: CSLNRDYSYNEQFF; DNA: TGCAGCCTAAACAGGGATTACTCCTACAATGAGCAGTTCTTC
V: TRBV19; size: NA; J: TRBJ1-2; D: NA; length: 14; CDR3: CASSEGRANYGYTF; DNA: TGTGCCAGTAGCGAGGGGCGAGCTAACTATGGCTACACCTTC
V: TRBV3-1; size: NA; J: TRBJ1-6; D: NA; length: 14; CDR3: CASSQVRFGSPLHF; DNA: TGTGCCAGCAGCCAAGTCAGATTTGGTTCACCCCTCCACTTT
V: TRBV5-1; size: NA; J: TRBJ1-6; D: NA; length: 11; CDR3: CASSFDSPLHF; DNA: TGCGCCAGCAGCTTTGATTCACCCCTCCACTTT
V: TRBV5-1; size: many; J: TRBJ1-2; D: NA; length: 13; CDR3: CASSLDPEGGYTF; DNA: TGCGCCAGCAGCTTGGATCCGGAGGGGGGCTACACCTTC
V: TRBV6-6; size: NA; J: TRBJ2-1; D: TRBD1; length: 15; CDR3: CASRTSQGAGNEQFF; DNA: TGTGCCAGCAGGACATCCCAGGGGGCGGGCAATGAGCAGTTCTTC
V: TRBV7-2; size: many; J: TRBJ1-2; D: NA; length: 13; CDR3: CASSSPVLEGYTF; DNA: TGTGCCAGCAGCTCCCCGGTTTTGGAGGGCTACACCTTC
V: TRBV11-2; size: many; J: TRBJ2-3; D: TRBD1; length: 16; CDR3: CASSLGGQGFTDTQYF; DNA: TGTGCCAGCAGCTTAGGTGGACAGGGGTTCACAGATACGCAGTATTTT
V: TRBV20-1; size: few; J: TRBJ2-3; D: TRBD2; length: 15; CDR3: CSASRSGGAGDTQYF; DNA: TGCAGTGCTAGTCGAAGCGGGGGGGCCGGAGATACGCAGTATTTT
V: TRBV9; size: many; J: TRBJ2-2; D: TRBD2; length: 14; CDR3: CASRTSGSTGELFF; DNA: TGTGCCAGTCGGACTAGCGGTTCCACCGGGGAGCTGTTTTTT
V: TRBV4-3; size: NA; J: TRBJ2-2; D: TRBD1; length: 16; CDR3: CASSQQWDRVTGELFF; DNA: TGCGCCAGCAGCCAACAATGGGACAGGGTTACCGGGGAGCTGTTTTTT
V: TRBV28; size: many; J: TRBJ2-3; D: TRBD2; length: 18; CDR3: CASSLRRTSGGAGDTQYF; DNA: TGTGCCAGCAGTTTACGCCGGACTAGCGGGGGGGCAGGAGATACGCAGTATTTT
V: TRBV30; size: NA; J: TRBJ1-2; D: NA; length: 12; CDR3: CAWSVQGGSGTF; DNA: TGTGCCTGGAGTGTACAGGGAGGGTCTGGGACCTTC
V: TRBV27; size: NA; J: TRBJ1-5; D: NA; length: 14; CDR3: CASSFRFSNQPQHF; DNA: TGTGCCAGCAGTTTCCGATTTAGCAATCAGCCCCAGCATTTT
V: TRBV5-1; size: few; J: TRBJ2-7; D: TRBD2; length: 15; CDR3: CASSLSLAGSNEQYF; DNA: TGCGCCAGCAGCTTGTCACTAGCGGGGTCGAACGAGCAGTACTTC
V: TRBV4-3; size: few; J: TRBJ1-2; D: NA; length: 13; CDR3: CASSQDVRNGYTF; DNA: TGCGCCAGCAGCCAAGATGTGCGGAATGGCTACACCTTC
V: TRBV5-1; size: many; J: TRBJ1-5; D: NA; length: 13; CDR3: CASSLDQNQPQHF; DNA: TGCGCCAGCAGCTTGGACCAGAATCAGCCCCAGCATTTT
V: TRBV10-3; size: many; J: TRBJ1-2; D: NA; length: 12; CDR3: CAISDTFYGYTF; DNA: TGTGCCATCAGTGACACGTTTTATGGCTACACCTTC
V: TRBV24-1; size: NA; J: TRBJ1-2; D: TRBD1; length: 17; CDR3: CATSGKGNRGVEYGYTF; DNA: TGTGCCACCAGTGGAAAGGGAAACAGGGGAGTCGAGTATGGCTACACCTTC
V: TRBV27; size: NA; J: TRBJ2-5; D: TRBD2; length: 16; CDR3: CASRRTSGATGETQYF; DNA: TGTGCCAGCAGGCGGACTAGCGGGGCCACAGGGGAGACCCAGTACTTC
V: TRBV5-5; size: many; J: TRBJ2-2; D: NA; length: 14; CDR3: CASSWDIDTGELFF; DNA: TGTGCCAGCAGCTGGGACATAGATACCGGGGAGCTGTTTTTT
V: TRBV10-3; size: NA; J: TRBJ2-3; D: NA; length: 14; CDR3: CAINSTPSTDTQYF; DNA: TGTGCCATCAACAGTACTCCTAGCACAGATACGCAGTATTTT
V: TRBV18; size: many; J: TRBJ2-4; D: NA; length: 16; CDR3: CASSPPQGWAKNIQYF; DNA: TGTGCCAGCTCACCACCGCAGGGTTGGGCCAAAAACATTCAGTACTTC
V: TRBV18; size: NA; J: TRBJ2-3; D: NA; length: 14; CDR3: CASSPGLTRDTQYF; DNA: TGTGCCAGCTCACCGGGTTTGACAAGGGATACGCAGTATTTT
V: TRBV7-2; size: many; J: TRBJ2-7; D: NA; length: 14; CDR3: CASSSRTLDYEQYF; DNA: TGTGCCAGCAGCTCACGGACCCTAGACTACGAGCAGTACTTC
V: TRBV4-2; size: many; J: TRBJ1-4; D: NA; length: 16; CDR3: CASSSRHLSPNEKLFF; DNA: TGTGCCAGCAGCTCTAGACACCTTTCGCCTAATGAAAAACTGTTTTTT
V: TRBV7-3; size: few; J: TRBJ1-6; D: NA; length: 16; CDR3: CASSATGILSGSPLHF; DNA: TGTGCCAGCAGCGCGACGGGAATTCTCTCTGGTTCACCCCTCCACTTT
V: TRBV7-6; size: NA; J: TRBJ1-6; D: TRBD1; length: 15; CDR3: CASSLGQGQNSPLHF; DNA: TGTGCCAGCAGCTTGGGACAGGGGCAGAATTCACCCCTCCACTTT
V: TRBV29-1; size: NA; J: TRBJ2-1; D: TRBD2; length: 17; CDR3: CSVGAWGGGTTSSEQFF; DNA: TGCAGCGTTGGTGCCTGGGGCGGGGGGACCACTAGCAGTGAGCAGTTCTTC
V: TRBV4-1; size: many; J: TRBJ2-7; D: TRBD1; length: 13; CDR3: CASSLSGQGEQYF; DNA: TGCGCCAGCAGCCTCTCCGGACAGGGCGAGCAGTACTTC
V: TRBV10-3; size: many; J: TRBJ2-7; D: TRBD2; length: 16; CDR3: CAISRSGGSRIYEQYF; DNA: TGTGCCATCAGCAGAAGCGGGGGCTCAAGGATATACGAGCAGTACTTC
V: TRBV7-2; size: NA; J: TRBJ2-4; D: TRBD2; length: 20; CDR3: CASSSRTSGGARLGKNIQYF; DNA: TGTGCCAGCAGCTCCCGGACTAGCGGGGGGGCCCGTCTGGGCAAAAACATTCAGTACTTC
V: TRBV10-3; size: NA; J: TRBJ1-1; D: TRBD1; length: 11; CDR3: CATQTGEKAFF; DNA: TGTGCCACCCAGACAGGGGAAAAAGCTTTCTTT
V: TRBV29-1; size: NA; J: TRBJ2-5; D: NA; length: 13; CDR3: CSASTGYAETQYF; DNA: TGCAGCGCCAGCACAGGGTACGCGGAGACCCAGTACTTC
V: TRBV2; size: many; J: TRBJ1-1; D: NA; length: 13; CDR3: CANSQARRTEAFF; DNA: TGTGCCAACAGCCAGGCCCGGAGAACTGAAGCTTTCTTT
V: TRBV6-2/TRBV6-3; size: many; J: TRBJ1-2; D: NA; length: 12; CDR3: CASSPRGYGYTF; DNA: TGTGCCAGCAGCCCCCGAGGCTATGGCTACACCTTC
V: TRBV7-2; size: many; J: TRBJ2-2; D: NA; length: 15; CDR3: CASSPRTVNTGELFF; DNA: TGTGCCAGCAGCCCCCGGACAGTGAACACCGGGGAGCTGTTTTTT